Shown below are 26 T cell receptor beta chains from a single sample sequenced in a study of neoadjuvant anti-PD-1 for oral cavity cancer. Sequenced by immunoSEQ multiplex PCR; TCRdb stores in-frame clones only, minus some. The sample carries some 9,800 clones, over 60% recorded once. The time point was: after neoadjuvant nivolumab, at surgical resection. Source: PBMCs, taken after nivolumab (anti-PD-1) treatment. All receptors derive from a person aged 40 to 85 with oral cavity squamous cell carcinoma.

The chain carries TRBV29-1 and TRBJ2-6; no reliable D call. V lost 6 bases and J 0 bases, leaving 18 bases between the germline ends. The CDR3 covers 17 residues. Germline loops: CDR1 SQVTM, CDR2 ANQGSEA. The CDR3 protein is CSVQLQRHPSGANVLTF. CDR3 in DNA: TGCAGCGTCCAACTTCAGAGACACCCCTCTGGGGCCAACGTCCTGACTTTC.

The chain carries TRBV7-8 and TRBJ2-3; D might be TRBD2 (6 bases). Germline values: CDR1 SGHVS, CDR2 FQNEAQ. This CDR3 is built from 15 residues. V lost 7 bases and J 0 bases, leaving 14 bases between the germline ends. The CDR3, as DNA: TGTGCCAGCACCTCTGGCGGGACTAGCACAGATACGCAGTATTTT. Its translation is CASTSGGTSTDTQYF.

This chain connects TRBV7-2 to TRBJ1-5, with D perhaps TRBD1 (6 bases). V was trimmed by 4 bases and J by 5 bases, leaving 12 bases between them. The CDR3 consists of 14 residues. Per germline, CDR1 SGHTA and CDR2 FQGNSA. The CDR3 nucleotides are TGTGCCAGCAGCTGGGGGGCGGGGGATCAGCCCCAGCATTTT. Its protein is CASSWGAGDQPQHF.

The chain couples TRBV4-2 to TRBJ2-5; D may match TRBD1 or TRBD2 (6 bases each). Per germline, CDR1 LGHNA and CDR2 YNFKEQ. The length of the CDR3 is 14 residues. Trimming shortened V by 1 base and J by 7 bases, and 13 bases separated the two germline ends. CDR3 in amino acids: CASSQVAGEVTQYF. DNA for the CDR3: TGTGCCAGCAGCCAAGTGGCAGGGGAGGTGACCCAGTACTTC.

The rearrangement joins TRBV2 to TRBJ2-5; 12 bases are a match to TRBD2. The CDR3 is made up of 16 amino acids. The V segment lost 6 bases and the J segment 4 bases; nucleotides outside the gene matches: 9. Germline lookup yields CDR1 SNHLY and CDR2 FYNNEI. Here the CDR3 reads CASRPSGGAGSETQYF. The DNA for the CDR3 is TGTGCCAGCAGGCCTAGCGGGGGGGCCGGGTCAGAGACCCAGTACTTC.

The chain links TRBV9 to TRBJ2-1; D unclear. Germline V gives CDR1 SGDLS, CDR2 YYNGEE. Trimming cost V 0 bases and J 7 bases, with 8 bases left between them. This CDR3 is 13 amino acids long. DNA for the CDR3: TGTGCCAGCAGCGTAGACCGGTTAAATGAGCAGTTCTTC. Its protein is CASSVDRLNEQFF.

This clone was observed a handful of times. V gene TRBV2 combines with J gene TRBJ1-6, with 8 bases fitting TRBD1. CDR1 is SNHLY and CDR2 is FYNNEI in the germline V gene. The CDR3 sequence is 14 residues long. Trimming at V came to 7 bases and at J to 3 bases, leaving 2 bases not matched to a gene. The chain's CDR3 is CASKTGVYNSPLHF. CDR3 nucleotide sequence: TGTGCCAGCAAGACAGGGGTCTATAATTCACCCCTCCACTTT.

The chain has TRBV9 and TRBJ1-2; D is unclear. Per germline, CDR1 SGDLS and CDR2 YYNGEE. Trimming removed 0 bases from V and 7 bases from J, with 16 bases in between. This CDR3 has 15 residues. CDR3 bases: TGTGCCAGCAGCGTAGCTGGTTTGGGGTCGAGTGGCTACACCTTC. Translating gives CASSVAGLGSSGYTF.

The chain uses TRBV5-4 and TRBJ1-6; 7 nucleotides align to TRBD1. The V segment lost 4 bases and the J segment 7 bases; nucleotides outside the gene matches: 8. The germline V gene has CDR1 SGHNT and CDR2 YYREEE (reference sequence). CDR3 length: 15 amino acids. Written as DNA, the CDR3 is TGTGCCAGCAGCCCAACAGGGGAAAGAAATTCACCCCTCCACTTT. This encodes CASSPTGERNSPLHF.

This clone has more than one count but fewer than ten. V is TRBV28 and J is TRBJ2-2, with D uncertain. The CDR3 sequence is 14 residues long. Trimming cost V 7 bases and J 5 bases, with 14 bases left between them. CDR1 is MDHEN and CDR2 is SYDVKM in the germline V gene. For the CDR3, the DNA is TGTGCCAGCAATCCGGATTCTTGGACCGGGGAGCTGTTTTTT. As protein: CASNPDSWTGELFF.

The chain couples TRBV2 to TRBJ2-1, with TRBD2 identical over 8 bases. Germline V gene data show CDR1 as SNHLY and CDR2 as FYNNEI. With 6 bases clipped from V and 1 base from J, the junction kept 8 bases outside the gene matches. This CDR3 is built from 16 residues. The CDR3 DNA reads TGTGCCAGCAGAGGACGGTTAGCGGGATCCTACAATGAGCAGTTCTTC. It codes for CASRGRLAGSYNEQFF.

This chain links TRBV7-2 with TRBJ2-5; 11 nucleotides match TRBD2. Trimming took 5 bases from V and 3 from J; bases not matched to a gene: 8. The length of the CDR3 is 16 residues. Germline V lookup: CDR1 SGHTA, CDR2 FQGNSA. CDR3 DNA sequence: TGTGCCAGCAGCCTAGGGATTAGCGGGGGGGAAGAGACCCAGTACTTC. Translation gives CASSLGISGGEETQYF.

V is TRBV4-1 and J is TRBJ1-2; no firm D call. Trimming stripped 4 bases from V and 1 base from J, with 16 bases between. Germline CDR1 and CDR2: MGHRA and YSYEKL. The CDR3 runs to 16 residues. The CDR3 spells CASSPHEGPVNYGYTF. DNA of the CDR3: TGCGCCAGCAGCCCCCACGAAGGGCCAGTTAACTATGGCTACACCTTC.

This chain uses TRBV7-6 with TRBJ2-5; D perhaps matches TRBD2 (6 bases). CDR3 size: 16 residues. The germline V gene has CDR1 SGHVS and CDR2 FNYEAQ. V was cut by 0 bases and J by 2 bases, with 13 bases left in between. CDR3 region: CASSLAAGQGQETQYF. The CDR3 coding sequence is TGTGCCAGCAGCTTAGCGGCGGGGCAGGGACAAGAGACCCAGTACTTC.

The V call is TRBV28, the J call TRBJ1-3; D might be TRBD1 (5 bases). The CDR3 has 14 residues. Germline CDR1 MDHEN, CDR2 SYDVKM. The germline V and J ends were trimmed by 7 bases and 1 base, with 11 bases remaining between them. The CDR3 region has the DNA TGTGCCAGCAACACAGGATCATCTGGAAACACCATATATTTT. Amino acid sequence: CASNTGSSGNTIYF. Drawing the rest from reference TRBV28 and TRBJ1-3, the complete variable domain is DVKVTQSSRYLVKRTGEKVFLECVQDMDHENMFWYRQDPGLGLRLIYFSYDVKMKEKGDIPEGYSVSREKKERFSLILESASTNQTSMYLCASNTGSSGNTIYFGEGSWLTVV.

The J gene is TRBJ2-5, the V gene TRBV27; D not certain. The CDR3 has 14 residues. CDR1 and CDR2 from the germline V gene are MNHEY and SMNVEV (reference sequence). V lost 2 bases and J lost 3, with 10 bases in between. The CDR3 DNA reads TGTGCCAGCAGTTTAGTGGCGGCGAAAGAGACCCAGTACTTC. As protein: CASSLVAAKETQYF.

This clone was counted a few times. The gene calls are TRBV27 and TRBJ2-7; D unresolved. Per the germline V gene, CDR1 is MNHEY and CDR2 is SMNVEV (reference sequence). The CDR3 is 12 amino acids. Trimming took 3 bases from V and 4 from J, leaving 7 bases between them. In nucleotides, the CDR3 is TGTGCCAGCAGTTTTTCCGGTTACGAGCAGTACTTC. Amino acids: CASSFSGYEQYF.

This clone has just a few counts. The V gene is TRBV7-3, the J gene TRBJ2-2, with D possibly TRBD2 on 5 matching bases. V lost 3 bases and J 6 bases, leaving 14 bases between the germline ends. Per the germline V gene, CDR1 is SGHTA and CDR2 is FQGTGA. The CDR3 consists of 15 residues. CDR3 in DNA: TGTGCCAGCAGCTTTCCCCAGGCGGGCCCCGGGGAGCTGTTTTTT. Translating it yields CASSFPQAGPGELFF.

This clone was observed a few times. The V gene is TRBV10-1, the J gene TRBJ2-3, with D maybe TRBD1 (6 bases). Looked up from germline, CDR1 is WNHNN and CDR2 is SYGVQD (reference sequence). This CDR3 contains 13 residues. V dropped 6 bases and J dropped 4 bases, with 11 bases sitting between them. Here the CDR3 DNA reads TGCGCCAGCAGCCGGCAGGGGTCAGATACGCAGTATTTT. This gives the protein CASSRQGSDTQYF.

The CDR3 region is CASSLLAGESSYNEQFF. The DNA of the CDR3 is TGTGCCAGCAGCTTACTAGCGGGGGAGAGCTCCTACAATGAGCAGTTCTTC. The chain is built from TRBV5-6 and TRBJ2-1; TRBD2 agrees at 11 bases. The CDR3 has 17 amino acids. In germline, CDR1 is SGHDT, CDR2 YYEEEE. Trimming removed 2 bases from V and 0 bases from J; junction bases left unmatched: 4.

The V gene is TRBV14, the J gene TRBJ1-1; 9 bases are shared with TRBD1. The junction had 4 bases not matched to a gene; V was cut back by 4 bases and J by 1 base. Germline V gene lookup returns CDR1 SGHDN and CDR2 FVKESK. The CDR3 totals 15 residues. CDR3 DNA sequence: TGTGCCAGCAGCCTGACAGGGGGTGGGAACACTGAAGCTTTCTTT. This sequence encodes CASSLTGGGNTEAFF. Full variable domain (missing parts from reference TRBV14 and TRBJ1-1): EAGVTQFPSHSVIEKGQTVTLRCDPISGHDNLYWYRRVMGKEIKFLLHFVKESKQDESGMPNNRFLAERTGGTYSTLKVQPAELEDSGVYFCASSLTGGGNTEAFFGQGTRLTVV.

The rearrangement joins TRBV6-5 to TRBJ2-5, with TRBD2 as a possible D gene (6 bases). The V gene's germline CDR1 is MNHEY and CDR2 SVGAGI. V shed 0 bases and J shed 6 bases, with 8 bases lying between them. The CDR3 has 13 amino acids. CDR3 nucleotides: TGTGCCAGCAGTTACTCCGGAGGGAAGACCCAGTACTTC. Its translation is CASSYSGGKTQYF.

The chain recombines TRBV28 with TRBJ1-1, with TRBD1 matching over 7 bases. Germline V lookup: CDR1 MDHEN, CDR2 SYDVKM. The V segment lost 8 bases and the J segment 2 bases; nucleotides outside the gene matches: 5. This CDR3 comprises 13 residues. This CDR3 is CASVGGYNTEAFF. CDR3 sequence (DNA): TGTGCCAGCGTAGGGGGCTATAACACTGAAGCTTTCTTT.

Turning to this clone: A read error may produce the germline difference seen at one junction end. V and J are TRBV7-6 and TRBJ2-1; TRBD1 aligns across 10 bases. This CDR3 comprises 13 residues. Germline V gene lookup returns CDR1 SGHVS and CDR2 FNYEAQ. In nucleotides, the CDR3 is TGTGCCAGCAGCTTAGACGGGACAGGGGATTGTATCTTC. Translating it yields CASSLDGTGDCIF. Based on the CDR3 plus reference TRBV7-6 and TRBJ2-1, the full variable domain is GAGVSQSPRYKVTKRGQDVALRCDPISGHVSLYWYRQALGQGPEFLTYFNYEAQQDKSGLPNDRFSAERPEGSISTLTIQRTEQRDSAMYRCASSLDGTGDCIFGPGTRLTVL.

The gene calls are TRBV28 and TRBJ2-2; TRBD1 matches 9 bases. Per germline, CDR1 MDHEN and CDR2 SYDVKM. V gave up 6 bases and J gave up 5 bases; unmatched junction bases: 7. The CDR3 has 15 residues. CDR3 protein: CASSSYRGRTGELFF. DNA for the CDR3: TGTGCCAGCAGCTCGTACAGGGGGCGAACCGGGGAGCTGTTTTTT.

On this clone itself: One end of the junction is discordant with germline, which a read error may explain. The rearrangement links TRBV20-1 to TRBJ2-5, with 7 bases aligning to TRBD2. Germline CDR1 reads DFQATT; CDR2 reads SNEGSKA (reference sequence). The CDR3 length is 11 residues. The CDR3 sequence is CSARAGETQYF. The CDR3 coding sequence is TGCAGTGCGAGAGCGGGGGAGACCCAGTACTTC.